The next 21 T cell receptor beta chains were all read from a single sample in a study of breast tumors, draining lymph nodes, adjacent tissues. The lymph nodes were axillary draining lymph nodes from breast cancer patients. MiXCR was run by TCRdb on the multiplex PCR reads, yielding one entry per CDR3 protein. Here the sample spans over 130,000 distinct CDR3 sequences, over 25% being singletons. The specimen was axillary lymph node tissue. These receptors were collected from a female donor with breast cancer. Some clones in this sample may be carry-over from other donors' samples.

V and J are TRBV20-1 and TRBJ2-5; 8 bases line up with TRBD2. The V gene end was trimmed by 1 base and the J gene end by 1 base; junction bases not matched to a gene: 5. CDR3 length equals 15 residues. Germline assignment: CDR1 DFQATT and CDR2 SNEGSKA (reference sequence). The CDR3 nucleotides are TGCAGTGCTAGAGCTCGCGGGGGGCTCCAAGAGACCCAGTACTTC. As protein: CSARARGGLQETQYF.

J is TRBJ1-1 and V is TRBV4-2; possible D gene TRBD1, 6 bases. CDR1 is LGHNA and CDR2 is YNFKEQ in the germline V gene. The V gene lost 1 base and the J gene lost 11 bases, with 23 bases spanning the gap. The CDR3 consists of 16 residues. Written as DNA, the CDR3 is TGTGCCAGCAGCCAAGTCGGTCTGGGGGCACAGGTCCTGGCTTTCTTT. Translating gives CASSQVGLGAQVLAFF.

Here the CDR3 reads CASSQGFRDTLPLEQYV. The CDR3 bases are TGTGCCAGCAGCCAAGGGTTTCGGGACACCTTACCGCTCGAGCAGTACGTC. The chain is built from TRBV3-1 and TRBJ2-7, with a weak D call TRBD1 (6 bases). The CDR3 is made up of 17 amino acids. Germline V lookup: CDR1 LGHDT, CDR2 YNNKEL (reference sequence). With 1 base removed from V and 6 bases from J, the gap between germline ends came to 22 bases.

The table lists this clonotype with many counts. The V gene is TRBV4-1, the J gene TRBJ2-2, with 8 bases identical to TRBD2. The CDR3 extends over 18 amino acids. J lost 1 base, V lost 3 bases, and 10 bases had no gene match. Germline V gene data show CDR1 as MGHRA and CDR2 as YSYEKL. This chain's CDR3 is CASSHRSISGGNTGELFF. CDR3 DNA sequence: TGCGCCAGCAGCCATAGATCGATCAGCGGGGGGAACACCGGGGAGCTGTTTTTT.

About this clonotype: With a much larger clone just one base away, this may be a read error. Because the CDR3 is missing its conserved closing phenylalanine or tryptophan, this is likely a read error. This chain joins TRBV18 and TRBJ2-7; TRBD1 matches at 12 bases. The CDR3 contains 19 residues. The V gene's germline CDR1 is KGHSH and CDR2 LQKENI. Trimming removed 4 bases from V and 6 bases from J; junction bases left unmatched: 19. The CDR3 is CASSRSLNRGDRGHSEQYL. The DNA of the CDR3 is TGTGCCAGCTCACGTTCTCTTAACCGGGGGGACAGGGGGCACTCCGAGCAGTACCTC.

The chain recombines TRBV29-1 with TRBJ2-2; 13 bases are shared with TRBD2. There are 16 residues in the CDR3. CDR1 SQVTM and CDR2 ANQGSEA come from the germline V gene. With V trimmed by 7 bases and J by 0 bases, 5 bases remained unmatched. The CDR3 sequence: CSAWTSGGANTGELFF. The CDR3 DNA is TGCAGCGCATGGACTAGCGGGGGAGCGAACACCGGGGAGCTGTTTTTT.

The rearrangement uses TRBV12-5 and TRBJ2-7; 11 bases match TRBD2. The V gene's germline CDR1 is LGHNT and CDR2 FRNRAP. The CDR3 covers 16 residues. CDR3 sequence: CASGLPPPSSGGEQYV. CDR3 DNA: TGCGCTAGTGGTTTGCCCCCCCCCTCTAGCGGGGGGGAGCAGTACGTC.

V and J are TRBV24-1 and TRBJ2-7, with 7 bases fitting TRBD2. In germline, CDR1 is KGHDR, CDR2 SFDVKD. This CDR3 region has 18 residues. The CDR3 DNA reads as TGTGCCACCAGTGATCCAACCGGTGGGGGGGGAGCCTCTACGGACCAGACCGTC. This codes for CATSDPTGGGGASTDQTV.

Regarding this clonotype: A much larger clone differs by one base, so this may be a read error. J is TRBJ1-2 and V is TRBV6-5, with TRBD1 identical over 11 bases. CDR1 is MNHEY and CDR2 is SVGAGI in the germline V gene. This CDR3 contains 15 residues. In DNA, the CDR3 is TGTGCCAGCATCCCCGGGACAGGGGGTATCTATGGCTGCACCTTC. Amino acid sequence: CASIPGTGGIYGCTF.

This clonotype has at least ten counts. The rearrangement links TRBV19 to TRBJ2-3; D perhaps matches TRBD2 (6 bases). Trimming removed 7 bases at V and 2 bases at J, with 13 bases between. The germline V gene has CDR1 LNHDA and CDR2 SQIVND (reference sequence). The CDR3 loop spans 14 amino acids. The DNA for the CDR3 is TGTGCCAGTAAGGAGGGCTCCTTCACAGATACGCAGTATTTT. This translates into CASKEGSFTDTQYF.

This clonotype showed up many times. V gene TRBV7-9 combines with J gene TRBJ1-2, with D unresolved. From germline, CDR1 is SEHNR and CDR2 FQNEAQ (reference sequence). The CDR3 length is 13 residues. The ends were cut back, 7 bases at V and 7 bases at J, with 16 bases in the middle. CDR3 bases: TGTGCCAGCACCACGTCTAATGGGGTTGGCTACACCTTC. It specifies CASTTSNGVGYTF.

Ten or more counts support this clonotype. The gene calls are TRBV4-1 and TRBJ2-3, with D tentatively TRBD1 (7 bases). V lost 4 bases, J lost 4 bases, and 21 bases lay in between. Germline V lookup: CDR1 MGHRA, CDR2 YSYEKL. The CDR3 runs 17 residues. CDR3 DNA: TGCGCCAGCAGCCCAGAACCCGGGGGACAGCCTTCAGATACGCAGTATTTT. It is translated as CASSPEPGGQPSDTQYF.

The table lists this clonotype with many counts. The chain links TRBV3-1 to TRBJ1-2; no clear D gene. V dropped 6 bases and J dropped 10 bases, with 21 bases sitting between them. There are 14 residues in the CDR3. CDR1 and CDR2 (germline): LGHDT, YNNKEL (reference sequence). CDR3 sequence reads: CASRQQGGAGDYTF. CDR3 bases: TGTGCCAGCAGACAGCAAGGCGGAGCGGGAGACTACACCTTC. The complete variable domain, with remaining parts taken from reference TRBV3-1 and TRBJ1-2, reads DTAVSQTPKYLVTQMGNDKSIKCEQNLGHDTMYWYKQDSKKFLKIMFSYNNKELIINETVPNRFSPKSPDKAHLNLHINSLELGDSAVYFCASRQQGGAGDYTFGSGTRLTVV.

This clonotype was detected many times. The rearrangement uses TRBV12-3 or TRBV12-4 and TRBJ1-6; D perhaps matches TRBD1 (5 bases). The germline V and J ends were trimmed by 3 bases and 10 bases, with 13 bases remaining between them. The length of the CDR3 is 14 residues. The CDR3 DNA reads TGTGCCAGCAGTTTTGGGGGGATCGACTCACCCCTCCACTTT. It specifies CASSFGGIDSPLHF.

In regard to this clonotype: With a much larger clone just one base away, this may be a read error. The chain joins TRBV7-9 to TRBJ2-3; possibly TRBD1 for D (5 bases). Germline CDR1 and CDR2: SEHNR and FQNEAQ (reference sequence). There are 15 residues in the CDR3. The CDR3 sequence is CASSLDVVYTGTQYF. CDR3 nucleotides: TGTGCCAGCAGCTTAGATGTGGTGTACACAGGTACGCAGTATTTT.

The V gene is TRBV5-5, the J gene TRBJ1-1; D is unclear. The CDR3 is 14 residues long. The V end was cut by 2 bases, the J end by 0 bases, with 8 bases between. Germline CDR1 is SGHKS and CDR2 is YYEKEE (reference sequence). The CDR3 DNA follows: TGTGCCAGCAGCTTTGGGCTAATGAACACTGAAGCTTTCTTT. Translating it yields CASSFGLMNTEAFF.

This clonotype was seen many times. This rearrangement joins TRBV3-1 to TRBJ2-5; D unclear. V was shortened by 0 bases and J by 5 bases, with 16 bases between the two germline ends. The CDR3 contains 16 residues. From germline, CDR1 is LGHDT and CDR2 YNNKEL (reference sequence). CDR3 nucleotides: TGTGCCAGCAGCCAAGACCCGACGAGGAGCGCCGAGACCCAGTACTTC. It yields the protein CASSQDPTRSAETQYF.

This clonotype has a count of ten or more. The gene calls are TRBV7-3 and TRBJ2-1; 10 nucleotides match TRBD2. Trimming at V came to 5 bases and at J to 2 bases, leaving 3 bases not matched to a gene. CDR3 length: 15 amino acids. The V gene's germline CDR1 is SGHTA and CDR2 FQGTGA. The CDR3 DNA sequence: TGTGCCAGCAGCCCTACTAGCGGGGCCTACAATGAGCAGTTCTTC. It is translated as CASSPTSGAYNEQFF.

This clonotype came up many times. The chain recombines TRBV7-2 with TRBJ1-2, with D perhaps TRBD1 (5 bases). Germline values: CDR1 SGHTA, CDR2 FQGNSA. The germline V and J ends were trimmed by 1 base and 8 bases, with 17 bases remaining between them. The CDR3 has 15 residues. In DNA, the CDR3 is TGTGCCAGCAGCTTAGGGGGGACGGGTGCTTGGGGCTACACCTTC. This codes for CASSLGGTGAWGYTF.

The V call is TRBV20-1, the J call TRBJ2-7; the match to TRBD2 covers 11 bases. CDR1 DFQATT and CDR2 SNEGSKA come from the germline V gene (reference sequence). J was trimmed by 7 bases and V by 6 bases; bases with no gene match: 20. The CDR3 consists of 17 residues. In DNA form, the CDR3 reads TGCAGTGCAAAGACAGGGAAACGGACTAGCGGGTACAATGAGCAGTACGTC. Translation gives CSAKTGKRTSGYNEQYV.

The chain couples TRBV20-1 to TRBJ2-7, with D tentatively TRBD1 (6 bases). The CDR3 spans 13 residues. CDR1 is DFQATT and CDR2 is SNEGSKA in the germline V gene (reference sequence). With 6 bases removed from V and 2 bases from J, the gap between germline ends came to 14 bases. The DNA of the CDR3 is TGCAGTGCGGGGGACACGCGAACCTACGAGCAGTACTTC. Translation gives CSAGDTRTYEQYF.